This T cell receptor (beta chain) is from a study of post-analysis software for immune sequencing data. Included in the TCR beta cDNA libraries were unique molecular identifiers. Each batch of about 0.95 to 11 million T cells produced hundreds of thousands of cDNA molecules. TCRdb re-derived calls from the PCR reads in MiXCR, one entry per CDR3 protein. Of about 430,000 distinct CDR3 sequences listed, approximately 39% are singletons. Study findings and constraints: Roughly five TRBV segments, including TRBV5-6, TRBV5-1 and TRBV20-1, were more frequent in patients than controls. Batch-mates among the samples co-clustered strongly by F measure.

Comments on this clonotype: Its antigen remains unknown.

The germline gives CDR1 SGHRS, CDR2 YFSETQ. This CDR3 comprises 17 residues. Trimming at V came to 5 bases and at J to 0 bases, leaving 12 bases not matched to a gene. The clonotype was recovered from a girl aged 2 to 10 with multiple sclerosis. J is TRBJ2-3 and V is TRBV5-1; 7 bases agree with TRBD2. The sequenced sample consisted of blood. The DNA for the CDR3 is TGCGCCAGCAGGGGCGGGAGAGGGAATAGGAGCACAGATACGCAGTATTTT. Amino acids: CASRGGRGNRSTDTQYF.